The following is a T cell receptor beta chain sequence with its context. This specimen comes from a study of cytomegalovirus exposure and HLA in healthy donors. The PCR had 60 Vbeta and 13 Jbeta primers. Assay: immunoSEQ multiplex PCR; the TCRdb copy retains only in-frame clones and omits some. Of some 250,000 clones listed, 82% are singletons. This CDR3 is built from 13 residues. Germline values: CDR1 MNHNY, CDR2 SVGAGI (reference sequence). Trimming stripped 5 bases from V and 4 bases from J, with 11 bases between. This receptor was obtained from a woman in her forties in good health and CMV-seropositive. The specimen was PBMCs. V usage is TRBV6-6 and J usage is TRBJ1-2; D might be TRBD1 (6 bases). The CDR3 sequence is CASSRGHSYGYTF. The DNA of the CDR3 is TGTGCCAGCAGTAGGGGACATAGCTATGGCTACACCTTC.